This T cell receptor beta chain was captured in a study of tumor and adjacent non-tumor tissue in lung cancer. The CDR3 has 16 residues. RNA was extracted from bulk tissue without any cell sorting. Newly diagnosed lung cancer patients had thoracic surgery in China, August–November 2014, without prior chemotherapy. Three rounds of nested PCR, following a modified ARM-PCR protocol, produced the TCRbeta library. TCRdb reanalysed the multiplex PCR reads using MiXCR and keeps one entry per CDR3 protein. Here the sample spans 78,000 or so distinct CDR3 sequences, 65% to 90% being singletons. Points on this clonotype: One junction end does not reproduce the germline sequence, and a read error may be involved.

Sequenced material: lung tumor tissue. The source is a woman aged 50 to 65 with non-small cell lung cancer. V is TRBV12-3 or TRBV12-4 and J is TRBJ2-3; 9 bases align to TRBD1. The CDR3 sequence: CDSSFKGTGSIDTQYF. In DNA form, the CDR3 reads TGTGACAGCAGTTTTAAGGGGACAGGGAGCATAGATACGCAGTATTTT.